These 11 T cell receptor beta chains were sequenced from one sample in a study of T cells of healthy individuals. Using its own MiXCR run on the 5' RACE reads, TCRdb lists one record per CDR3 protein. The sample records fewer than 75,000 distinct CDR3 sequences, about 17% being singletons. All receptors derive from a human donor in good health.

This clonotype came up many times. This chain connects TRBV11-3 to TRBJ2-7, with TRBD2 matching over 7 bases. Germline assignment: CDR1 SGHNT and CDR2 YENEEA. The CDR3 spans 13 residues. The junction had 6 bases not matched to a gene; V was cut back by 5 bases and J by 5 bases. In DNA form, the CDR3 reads TGTGCCAGCAGCAACGGACGGGAGGACGAGCAGTACTTC. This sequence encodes CASSNGREDEQYF.

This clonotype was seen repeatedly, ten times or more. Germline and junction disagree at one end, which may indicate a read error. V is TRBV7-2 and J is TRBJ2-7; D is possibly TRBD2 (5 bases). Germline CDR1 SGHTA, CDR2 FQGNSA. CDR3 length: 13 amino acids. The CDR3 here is CASSLAYSYEQYF. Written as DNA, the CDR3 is TGTGCCAGCAGCCTAGCTTATTCCTACGAGCAGTACTTC. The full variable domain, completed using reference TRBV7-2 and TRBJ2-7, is GAGVSQSPSNKVTEKGKDVELRCDPISGHTALYWYRQSLGQGLEFLIYFQGNSAPDKSGLPSDRFSAERTGGSVSTLTIQRTQQEDSAVYLCASSLAYSYEQYFGPGTRLTVT.

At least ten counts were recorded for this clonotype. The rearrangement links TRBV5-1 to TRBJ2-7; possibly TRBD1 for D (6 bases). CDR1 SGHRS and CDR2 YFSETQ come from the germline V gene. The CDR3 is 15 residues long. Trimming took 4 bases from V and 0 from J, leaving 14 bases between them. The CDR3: CASSTGDRHSYEQYF. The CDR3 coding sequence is TGCGCCAGCAGCACAGGTGACAGGCACTCCTACGAGCAGTACTTC.

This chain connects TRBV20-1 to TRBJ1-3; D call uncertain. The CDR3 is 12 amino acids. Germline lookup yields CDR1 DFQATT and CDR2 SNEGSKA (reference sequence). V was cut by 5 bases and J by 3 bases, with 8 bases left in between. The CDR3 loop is CSAPSDGNTIYF. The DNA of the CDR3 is TGCAGTGCTCCCTCCGATGGAAACACCATATATTTT.

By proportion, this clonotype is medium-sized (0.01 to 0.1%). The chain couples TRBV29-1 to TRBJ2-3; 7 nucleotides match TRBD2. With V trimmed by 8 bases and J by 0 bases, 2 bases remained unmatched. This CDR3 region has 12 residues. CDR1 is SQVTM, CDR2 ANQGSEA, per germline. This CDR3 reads CSWEGSTDTQYF. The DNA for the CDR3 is TGCAGCTGGGAGGGTAGCACAGATACGCAGTATTTT.

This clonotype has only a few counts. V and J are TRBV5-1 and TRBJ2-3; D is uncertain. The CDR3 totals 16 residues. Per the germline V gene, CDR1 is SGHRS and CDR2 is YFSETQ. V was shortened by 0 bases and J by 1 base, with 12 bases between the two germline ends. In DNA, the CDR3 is TGCGCCAGCAGCTTGGGGGCGCGGATTGGCACAGATACGCAGTATTTT. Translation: CASSLGARIGTDTQYF.

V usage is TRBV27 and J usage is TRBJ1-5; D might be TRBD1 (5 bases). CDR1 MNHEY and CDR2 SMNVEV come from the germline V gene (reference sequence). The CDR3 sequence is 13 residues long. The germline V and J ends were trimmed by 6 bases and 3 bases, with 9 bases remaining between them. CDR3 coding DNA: TGTGCCAGCAGGGGGGGGTACAATCAGCCCCAGCATTTT. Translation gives CASRGGYNQPQHF.

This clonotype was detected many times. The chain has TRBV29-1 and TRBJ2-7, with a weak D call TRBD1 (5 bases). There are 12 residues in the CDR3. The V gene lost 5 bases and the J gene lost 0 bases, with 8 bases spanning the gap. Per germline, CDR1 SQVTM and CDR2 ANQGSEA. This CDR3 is CSVQDNSYEQYF. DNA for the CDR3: TGCAGCGTTCAGGACAACTCCTACGAGCAGTACTTC.

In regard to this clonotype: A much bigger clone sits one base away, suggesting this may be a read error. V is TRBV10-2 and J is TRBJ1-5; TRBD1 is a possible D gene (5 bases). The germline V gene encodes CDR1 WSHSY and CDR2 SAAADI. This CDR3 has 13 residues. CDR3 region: CANSVGGTRAQHF. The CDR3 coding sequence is TGCGCCAACAGTGTCGGGGGGACTAGGGCCCAGCATTTT.

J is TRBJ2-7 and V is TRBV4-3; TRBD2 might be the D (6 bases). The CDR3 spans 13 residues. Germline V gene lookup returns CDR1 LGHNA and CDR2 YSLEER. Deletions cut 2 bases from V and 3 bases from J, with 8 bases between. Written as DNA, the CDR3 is TGCGCCAGCAGCCAATCGACTAGCTACGAGCAGTACTTC. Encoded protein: CASSQSTSYEQYF.

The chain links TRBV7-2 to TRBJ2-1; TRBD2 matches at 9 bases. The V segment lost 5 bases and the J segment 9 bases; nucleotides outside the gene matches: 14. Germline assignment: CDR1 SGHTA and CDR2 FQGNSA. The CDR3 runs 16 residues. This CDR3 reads CASSKQTSGAGSEQFF. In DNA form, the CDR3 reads TGTGCCAGCAGCAAGCAGACTAGCGGAGCTGGGAGTGAGCAGTTCTTC.